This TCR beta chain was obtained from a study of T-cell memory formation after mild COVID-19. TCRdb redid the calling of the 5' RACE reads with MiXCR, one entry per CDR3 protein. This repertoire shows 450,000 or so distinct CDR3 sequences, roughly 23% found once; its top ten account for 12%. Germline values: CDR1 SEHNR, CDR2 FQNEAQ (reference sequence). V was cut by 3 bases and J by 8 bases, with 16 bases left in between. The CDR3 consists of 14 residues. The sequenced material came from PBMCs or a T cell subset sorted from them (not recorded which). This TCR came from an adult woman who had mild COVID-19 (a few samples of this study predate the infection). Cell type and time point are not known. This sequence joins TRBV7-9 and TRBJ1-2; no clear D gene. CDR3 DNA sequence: TGTGCCAGCAGCTTTCCGACGACGGTGCAAGGCTACACCTTC. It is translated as CASSFPTTVQGYTF.